The 25 T cell receptor beta chains below come from one sample, sequenced in a study of blood T cell repertoires in COVID-19. Assay: immunoSEQ multiplex PCR; the TCRdb copy retains only in-frame clones and omits some. The profile shows 210,000 or so clones, around 91% of them singletons. Sequenced sample: peripheral blood. Receptors originate from a woman between 40 and 55 years old with acute or convalescent COVID-19.

The rearrangement links TRBV24-1 to TRBJ2-7; D uncertain. V dropped 5 bases and J dropped 5 bases, with 18 bases sitting between them. CDR1 is KGHDR, CDR2 SFDVKD, per germline. The CDR3 extends over 15 amino acids. CDR3 protein: CATSVLGAVADEQYV. The CDR3 DNA is TGTGCCACCAGTGTCTTGGGTGCCGTCGCGGACGAGCAGTACGTC.

The table lists this clone with a count of one. CDR3: CASSPVEGAVNQPQHF. The DNA of the CDR3 is TGTGCCAGCTCACCCGTCGAGGGGGCCGTCAATCAGCCCCAGCATTTT. This sequence joins TRBV18 and TRBJ1-5, with 7 bases aligning to TRBD1. From germline, CDR1 is KGHSH and CDR2 LQKENI. This CDR3 comprises 16 residues. V shed 3 bases and J 3 bases; nucleotides not matched to a gene: 8.

This chain links TRBV2 with TRBJ1-3; D unresolved. V was cut by 2 bases and J by 2 bases, with 10 bases left in between. CDR3 length: 15 residues. Germline values: CDR1 SNHLY, CDR2 FYNNEI. Here the CDR3 reads CASSENQIPGNTIYF. CDR3 bases: TGTGCCAGCAGTGAAAACCAGATTCCTGGAAACACCATATATTTT.

CDR3 amino acids: CASSAGVQPQHF. In nucleotides, the CDR3 is TGTGCCAGCTCGGCGGGGGTTCAGCCCCAGCATTTT. This rearrangement joins TRBV18 to TRBJ1-5, with TRBD1 as a possible D gene (5 bases). Germline V gene sequence: CDR1 KGHSH, CDR2 LQKENI. This CDR3 spans 12 amino acids. V was trimmed by 6 bases and J by 6 bases, leaving 9 bases between them.

V is TRBV7-2 and J is TRBJ2-3; 8 bases line up with TRBD1. The V gene end was trimmed by 8 bases and the J gene end by 2 bases; junction bases not matched to a gene: 9. Germline V gene sequence: CDR1 SGHTA, CDR2 FQGNSA. CDR3 length: 15 amino acids. CDR3 bases: TGTGCCAGCGGGGACAGGACCGGACCCACAGATACGCAGTATTTT. Translation gives CASGDRTGPTDTQYF.

The chain carries TRBV28 and TRBJ2-1, with TRBD2 matching over 12 bases. Germline loops: CDR1 MDHEN, CDR2 SYDVKM. The V and J ends lost 6 bases and 2 bases, in that order; junction bases with no gene match: 2. This CDR3 has 15 amino acids. CDR3 in amino acids: CASSPSGGAYNEQFF. The CDR3, as DNA: TGTGCCAGCAGCCCTAGCGGGGGGGCCTACAATGAGCAGTTCTTC. The full variable domain, completed using reference TRBV28 and TRBJ2-1, is DVKVTQSSRYLVKRTGEKVFLECVQDMDHENMFWYRQDPGLGLRLIYFSYDVKMKEKGDIPEGYSVSREKKERFSLILESASTNQTSMYLCASSPSGGAYNEQFFGPGTRLTVL.

The gene calls are TRBV6-5 and TRBJ1-2; tentative D call: TRBD1 (5 bases). This CDR3 has 15 amino acids. CDR1 is MNHEY and CDR2 is SVGAGI in the germline V gene. V lost 8 bases to trimming and J lost 0 bases, with 16 bases between them. The CDR3 region has the DNA TGTGCCAGCTCATTCGCGGGGCGAACTAACTATGGCTACACCTTC. Translated: CASSFAGRTNYGYTF.

The V call is TRBV7-2, the J call TRBJ2-5; D might be TRBD1 (6 bases). There are 15 residues in the CDR3. Germline V gene data show CDR1 as SGHTA and CDR2 as FQGNSA. The ends were cut back, 5 bases at V and 2 bases at J, with 15 bases in the middle. The CDR3 protein is CASSTDRKTQETQYF. The CDR3 DNA follows: TGTGCCAGCAGCACCGACAGGAAGACACAAGAGACCCAGTACTTC.

The chain has TRBV19 and TRBJ2-5; 8 positions agree with TRBD1. This CDR3 region has 14 residues. CDR1 and CDR2 (germline): LNHDA, SQIVND (reference sequence). V dropped 7 bases and J dropped 5; count of bases not matched to a gene: 9. CDR3 loop: CASTRGQGWETQYF. In DNA, the CDR3 is TGTGCCAGTACCAGGGGGCAGGGGTGGGAGACCCAGTACTTC. The variable domain in full, completed from reference TRBV19 and TRBJ2-5, reads DGGITQSPKYLFRKEGQNVTLSCEQNLNHDAMYWYRQDPGQGLRLIYYSQIVNDFQKGDIAEGYSVSREKKESFPLTVTSAQKNPTAFYLCASTRGQGWETQYFGPGTRLLVL.

The rearrangement joins TRBV14 to TRBJ2-5; 15 bases align to TRBD2. The CDR3 is 18 amino acids. The V segment lost 1 base and the J segment 2 bases; nucleotides outside the gene matches: 5. CDR1 SGHDN and CDR2 FVKESK come from the germline V gene. The CDR3 here is CASSQAGTSGGLQETQYF. Written as DNA, the CDR3 is TGTGCCAGCAGCCAAGCCGGGACTAGCGGGGGGCTGCAAGAGACCCAGTACTTC.

This rearrangement joins TRBV9 to TRBJ2-2, with D tentatively TRBD1 (5 bases). Germline assignment: CDR1 SGDLS and CDR2 YYNGEE. The V and J ends lost 2 bases and 1 base respectively, with 9 bases between them. The CDR3 loop spans 15 amino acids. For the CDR3, the DNA is TGTGCCAGCAGCGTCGCTGGACAGAACACCGGGGAGCTGTTTTTT. Amino acids: CASSVAGQNTGELFF. Combining the CDR3 with reference TRBV9 and TRBJ2-2 gives the whole variable domain DSGVTQTPKHLITATGQRVTLRCSPRSGDLSVYWYQQSLDQGLQFLIQYYNGEERAKGNILERFSAQQFPDLHSELNLSSLELGDSALYFCASSVAGQNTGELFFGEGSRLTVL.

This chain uses TRBV10-3 with TRBJ2-7; 10 nucleotides line up with TRBD1. The trim removed 5 bases at V and 0 bases at J, leaving 7 bases unmatched. Germline V CDR1 and CDR2: ENHRY, SYGVKD. The CDR3 is 16 amino acids. The CDR3 loop reads CAISQAGQGGSYEQYV. In DNA form, the CDR3 reads TGTGCCATCAGTCAGGCTGGACAGGGGGGCTCCTACGAGCAGTACGTC.

This clone was found once. The chain is built from TRBV14 and TRBJ2-6; D ambiguous. Germline assignment: CDR1 SGHDN and CDR2 FVKESK. V lost 1 base and J lost 0, with 22 bases in between. The CDR3 is 21 amino acids. This CDR3 is CASSQVSYIEVGSSGANVLTF. The DNA for the CDR3 is TGTGCCAGCAGCCAAGTCTCCTACATTGAGGTCGGTAGCTCTGGGGCCAACGTCCTGACTTTC.

The chain has TRBV15 and TRBJ1-1; D ambiguous. V dropped 0 bases and J dropped 1 base, with 12 bases sitting between them. CDR3 length: 16 residues. Germline V CDR1 and CDR2: LNHNV, YYDKDF (reference sequence). The CDR3 nucleotides read TGTGCCACCAGCAGAGATGCCCGACTTGGGAACACTGAAGCTTTCTTT. It translates to CATSRDARLGNTEAFF.

This chain uses TRBV7-6 with TRBJ2-2; D is possibly TRBD1 (5 bases). There are 18 residues in the CDR3. Germline V gene sequence: CDR1 SGHVS, CDR2 FNYEAQ. V gave up 7 bases and J gave up 2 bases, with 23 bases separating them. The CDR3 DNA is TGTGCCAGCACCCCCTCCCATGGGGCCCGGACCAACACCGGGGAGCTGTTTTTT. It yields the protein CASTPSHGARTNTGELFF.

V is TRBV5-5 and J is TRBJ1-2, with TRBD1 as a possible D gene (6 bases). V lost 0 bases, J lost 6 bases, and 15 bases lay in between. Germline V lookup: CDR1 SGHKS, CDR2 YYEKEE (reference sequence). The CDR3 has 15 amino acids. The CDR3 protein is CASSLAYRPGDGYTF. As DNA, the CDR3 is TGTGCCAGCAGCTTGGCCTACCGTCCAGGGGATGGCTACACCTTC.

The chain recombines TRBV9 with TRBJ2-5, with D possibly TRBD2 on 5 matching bases. Germline V lookup: CDR1 SGDLS, CDR2 YYNGEE. The V gene lost 4 bases and the J gene lost 5 bases, with 18 bases spanning the gap. The CDR3 loop spans 15 amino acids. The CDR3 protein is CASSLNTSPGETQYF. Written as DNA, the CDR3 is TGTGCCAGCAGCCTGAATACATCGCCGGGGGAGACCCAGTACTTC. The variable domain in full, completed from reference TRBV9 and TRBJ2-5, reads DSGVTQTPKHLITATGQRVTLRCSPRSGDLSVYWYQQSLDQGLQFLIQYYNGEERAKGNILERFSAQQFPDLHSELNLSSLELGDSALYFCASSLNTSPGETQYFGPGTRLLVL.

The chain joins TRBV7-7 to TRBJ2-1; D might be TRBD2 (7 bases). Germline V gene lookup returns CDR1 SSHAT and CDR2 FNYEAQ (reference sequence). This CDR3 spans 15 amino acids. The ends were cut back, 5 bases at V and 1 base at J, with 12 bases in the middle. CDR3 in amino acids: CASSHRGGSYNEQFF. For the CDR3, the DNA is TGTGCCAGCAGCCATAGGGGGGGGTCCTACAATGAGCAGTTCTTC.

V is TRBV5-1 and J is TRBJ1-1; D is undetermined. The CDR3 extends over 14 amino acids. Per germline, CDR1 SGHRS and CDR2 YFSETQ. V lost 0 bases to trimming and J lost 2 bases, with 8 bases between them. The CDR3 spells CASSLGQTNTEAFF. The CDR3 region has the DNA TGCGCCAGCAGCTTGGGACAAACTAACACTGAAGCTTTCTTT.

The V and J genes are TRBV4-1 and TRBJ1-5; 7 bases fit TRBD1. The CDR3 extends over 15 amino acids. Germline V gene data show CDR1 as MGHRA and CDR2 as YSYEKL. The junction had 9 bases not matched to a gene; V was cut back by 4 bases and J by 6 bases. DNA for the CDR3: TGCGCCAGCAGCCGCGGGACAGCCGTTGGTCAGCCCCAGCATTTT. Its protein is CASSRGTAVGQPQHF.

The chain has TRBV4-1 and TRBJ1-4; 7 bases are a match to TRBD1. Unmatched junction bases numbered 9, after V lost 4 bases and J lost 7 bases. This CDR3 is 15 amino acids long. Germline V gene data show CDR1 as MGHRA and CDR2 as YSYEKL. CDR3 loop: CASSRQQGLGEKLFF. The DNA of the CDR3 is TGCGCCAGCAGCCGACAACAGGGGTTGGGTGAAAAACTGTTTTTT.

This chain joins TRBV3-1 (or the pseudogene TRBV3-2) and TRBJ1-2, with no clear D. Trimming removed 1 base from V and 2 bases from J, with 8 bases in between. The CDR3 has 14 residues. Looked up from germline, CDR1 is LGHDT and CDR2 is YNNKEL (reference sequence). CDR3 sequence: CASSQGAGNYGYTF. For the CDR3, the DNA is TGTGCCAGCAGCCAAGGGGCCGGCAACTATGGCTACACCTTC.

V and J are TRBV24-1 and TRBJ1-3; maybe TRBD1 (6 bases). The CDR3 runs 16 residues. Trimming left V 3 bases short and J 0 bases short, with 11 bases between. Germline assignment: CDR1 KGHDR and CDR2 SFDVKD. CDR3 DNA: TGTGCCACCAGTGATGGGGAGACAGGCTCTGGAAACACCATATATTTT. Its translation: CATSDGETGSGNTIYF.

This clone has just one count. The chain recombines TRBV6-5 with TRBJ1-1; D gene uncertain. Germline assignment: CDR1 MNHEY and CDR2 SVGAGI. Trimming took 7 bases from V and 6 from J, leaving 12 bases between them. The CDR3 spans 12 residues. Written as DNA, the CDR3 is TGTGCCAGCACCGGTTTAAGCGCTGAAGCTTTCTTT. Its translation is CASTGLSAEAFF.

A few counts support this clone. The V call is TRBV11-2, the J call TRBJ1-4; no definite D call. Germline V gene lookup returns CDR1 SGHAT and CDR2 FQNNGV. Trimming took 0 bases from V and 8 from J, leaving 4 bases between them. This CDR3 comprises 12 residues. CDR3 nucleotide sequence: TGTGCCAGCAGCTTAGATCGGGAAAAACTGTTTTTT. Amino acid sequence: CASSLDREKLFF.